The entry below gives a single TCR beta chain sequence along with its context. The CDR3 is made up of 15 amino acids. V dropped 1 base and J dropped 1 base, with 8 bases sitting between them. The germline gives CDR1 LNHDA, CDR2 SQIVND (reference sequence). Under the authors' procedure: The assay estimated nucleated cells by amplifying reference gene primers. Assay used: immunoSEQ multiplex PCR; TCRdb lists only in-frame clones, some missing. V and J calls and clone size are those listed in that table; D and trimming were worked out from the DNA. The table includes roughly 52,000 clones, roughly nine tenths detected once. These data originate in a study of blood T cell repertoires in COVID-19. Study in general: Sites across the United States, Italy and Spain contributed samples from acute and convalescent COVID-19. PBMCs, B-cell-depleted T cells, or T cells were the source of the cDNA or gDNA that made up the material.

This chain joins TRBV19 and TRBJ2-4, with D perhaps TRBD2 (6 bases). This TCR came from a woman at least 80 years old with acute or convalescent COVID-19. Sequencing input: peripheral blood. The CDR3 loop is CASSIVGGAKNIQYF. CDR3 bases: TGTGCCAGTAGTATAGTAGGAGGGGCCAAAAACATTCAGTACTTC.